These 26 T cell receptor beta chains originate from one sample sequenced in a study of response to subunit inactivated influenza vaccine. TCRdb used MiXCR to reprocess the RT-PCR reads, holding one entry per CDR3 protein. The repertoire holds about 700,000 distinct CDR3 sequences, with about 15% as singletons. Sequenced here: PBMCs from blood, sampled roughly 15 days before vaccination. The receptors here all came from a man in his fifties who received an inactivated influenza vaccine.

The gene calls are TRBV29-1 and TRBJ2-3, with D unresolved. The V and J ends lost 1 base and 0 bases respectively, with 11 bases between them. Looked up from germline, CDR1 is SQVTM and CDR2 is ANQGSEA. The CDR3 covers 15 residues. The CDR3 loop reads CSVEGGERSTDTQYF. The CDR3 nucleotides are TGCAGCGTTGAAGGGGGTGAAAGGAGCACAGATACGCAGTATTTT.

This clonotype has a handful of counts. The chain links TRBV10-2 to TRBJ2-7; D may be TRBD2 (6 bases). CDR3 length: 14 amino acids. Germline assignment: CDR1 WSHSY and CDR2 SAAADI. Trimming took off 1 base at V and 0 bases at J, with 7 bases between the two ends. The DNA for the CDR3 is TGCGCCAGCAGTGAGTGGAGGGCCTCCTACGAGCAGTACTTC. It codes for CASSEWRASYEQYF.

The rearrangement links TRBV4-2 to TRBJ1-2; D gene uncertain. V was pared by 2 bases and J by 11 bases, with 18 bases between. The CDR3 consists of 14 residues. Germline CDR1 reads LGHNA; CDR2 reads YNFKEQ. CDR3 protein: CASSQITPQARYTF. DNA for the CDR3: TGTGCCAGCAGCCAAATCACCCCGCAGGCACGATACACCTTC.

There are a few counts of this clonotype. The chain has TRBV5-1 and TRBJ2-1; TRBD1 matches 9 bases. Germline V lookup: CDR1 SGHRS, CDR2 YFSETQ. The CDR3 is 17 amino acids. V dropped 0 bases and J dropped 0; count of bases not matched to a gene: 4. The CDR3 here is CASSLAGTGISYNEQFF. The CDR3 DNA reads TGCGCCAGCAGCTTGGCCGGGACAGGGATCTCCTACAATGAGCAGTTCTTC.

The chain's CDR3 is CASSSRGRYTGELFF. DNA of the CDR3: TGTGCCAGCAGTTCAAGGGGACGGTACACCGGGGAGCTGTTTTTT. The rearrangement joins TRBV28 to TRBJ2-2; D could derive from TRBD1 or TRBD2 (5 bases each). The CDR3 is made up of 15 amino acids. The germline CDR1 and CDR2 sequences are MDHEN and SYDVKM. The V and J ends lost 4 bases and 3 bases respectively, with 12 bases between them. Full variable domain (remainder filled in from reference TRBV28 and TRBJ2-2): DVKVTQSSRYLVKRTGEKVFLECVQDMDHENMFWYRQDPGLGLRLIYFSYDVKMKEKGDIPEGYSVSREKKERFSLILESASTNQTSMYLCASSSRGRYTGELFFGEGSRLTVL.

This clonotype was seen repeatedly, ten times or more. V gene TRBV15 combines with J gene TRBJ2-1; 12 nucleotides match TRBD2. This CDR3 comprises 13 residues. Per the germline V gene, CDR1 is LNHNV and CDR2 is YYDKDF (reference sequence). Germline trimming cut 8 bases from V and 4 bases from J; bases unmatched to any gene: 0. CDR3 sequence: CATGLAGYNEQFF. CDR3 DNA sequence: TGTGCCACCGGACTAGCGGGGTACAATGAGCAGTTCTTC.

The V and J genes are TRBV27 and TRBJ1-2; 7 bases agree with TRBD1. The V gene's germline CDR1 is MNHEY and CDR2 SMNVEV (reference sequence). CDR3 size: 14 residues. Trimming cost V 8 bases and J 4 bases; bases outside gene matches: 10. The CDR3, as DNA: TGTGCCAGCGGATACAGGGGACCCCCCTATGGCTACACCTTC. Its protein product is CASGYRGPPYGYTF.

The chain has TRBV7-3 and TRBJ2-1, with D possibly matching TRBD2 (6 bases). Trimming took 5 bases from V and 4 from J, leaving 12 bases between them. The CDR3 sequence is 14 residues long. CDR1 and CDR2 (germline): SGHTA, FQGTGA. For the CDR3, the DNA is TGTGCCAGCAGCGTATCCGGGACTTACAATGAGCAGTTCTTC. As protein: CASSVSGTYNEQFF.

This clonotype was recorded a few times. The chain employs TRBV7-2 and TRBJ2-1; D might be TRBD2 (6 bases). The V gene's germline CDR1 is SGHTA and CDR2 FQGNSA. This CDR3 comprises 14 residues. Trimming took off 7 bases at V and 0 bases at J, with 10 bases between the two ends. The CDR3 sequence: CASTHGSSYNEQFF. Written as DNA, the CDR3 is TGTGCCAGCACCCACGGGAGCTCCTACAATGAGCAGTTCTTC.

The chain couples TRBV29-1 to TRBJ2-7, with a weak D call TRBD1 (5 bases). The CDR3 sequence is 13 residues long. Trimming shortened V by 5 bases and J by 2 bases, and 13 bases separated the two germline ends. CDR1 and CDR2 (germline): SQVTM, ANQGSEA. CDR3 amino acids: CSVKQALTYEQYF. The CDR3 DNA is TGCAGCGTTAAACAGGCCCTTACCTACGAGCAGTACTTC.

The V gene is TRBV20-1, the J gene TRBJ1-1; no firm D call. This CDR3 region has 12 residues. With 5 bases removed from V and 3 bases from J, the gap between germline ends came to 10 bases. Germline V lookup: CDR1 DFQATT, CDR2 SNEGSKA (reference sequence). In DNA form, the CDR3 reads TGCAGTGCTCCGGAGAGGGACACTGAAGCTTTCTTT. As protein: CSAPERDTEAFF.

This clonotype was recorded many times. This chain uses TRBV4-3 with TRBJ2-7; tentative D call: TRBD2 (6 bases). The germline V gene encodes CDR1 LGHNA and CDR2 YSLEER. The CDR3 is 15 residues long. V was cut by 1 base and J by 6 bases, with 16 bases left in between. In DNA, the CDR3 is TGCGCCAGCAGCCAAGTGTTTGGAGGGAGTGTCGAGCAGTACTTC. Protein product: CASSQVFGGSVEQYF.

The J gene is TRBJ2-1, the V gene TRBV30; 10 nucleotides align to TRBD2. Germline trimming cut 6 bases from V and 12 bases from J; bases unmatched to any gene: 17. This CDR3 region has 15 residues. Germline-derived CDR1 and CDR2 are GTSNPN and SVGIG (reference sequence). In DNA form, the CDR3 reads TGTGCCTGCGACGACCCCGGACTAGCGGTCGGGGGGCAGTTCTTC. Translation: CACDDPGLAVGGQFF.

This sequence joins TRBV5-1 and TRBJ1-1; D not certain. The ends were cut back, 4 bases at V and 1 base at J, with 14 bases in the middle. The CDR3 length is 15 residues. Germline V gene lookup returns CDR1 SGHRS and CDR2 YFSETQ. The CDR3, as DNA: TGCGCCAGCAGCGCCCAATCCGGCGGGAACACTGAAGCTTTCTTT. This gives the protein CASSAQSGGNTEAFF.

The CDR3, as DNA: TGCGCCAGCAGCCCAGGTAGTGGCTTTGAGCAGTTCTTC. Translated: CASSPGSGFEQFF. This chain links TRBV5-1 with TRBJ2-1; no clear D. From germline, CDR1 is SGHRS and CDR2 YFSETQ. V was clipped by 4 bases and J by 9 bases, with 14 bases between them. The length of the CDR3 is 13 residues.

This clonotype has only a few counts. This chain connects TRBV5-1 to TRBJ1-1; TRBD1 agrees at 7 bases. CDR1 is SGHRS and CDR2 is YFSETQ in the germline V gene. This CDR3 contains 13 residues. The trim removed 4 bases at V and 3 bases at J, leaving 3 bases unmatched. The CDR3, as DNA: TGCGCCAGCAGCGTGGGACAGTACACTGAAGCTTTCTTT. It specifies CASSVGQYTEAFF.

This chain joins TRBV7-9 and TRBJ2-7; 7 positions agree with TRBD1. CDR3 length: 15 amino acids. Unmatched junction bases numbered 9, after V lost 4 bases and J lost 3 bases. In germline, CDR1 is SEHNR, CDR2 FQNEAQ (reference sequence). Here the CDR3 reads CASSSRQGSLYEQYF. DNA for the CDR3: TGTGCCAGCAGCTCACGACAGGGATCCCTCTACGAGCAGTACTTC.

On this clonotype: A much larger clonotype is one base distant, so this may be a read error. The CDR3 DNA reads TGTGCCAGCAGCAAAGATAGGGGGCGAGATGATAAACTGTTTTTT. Its translation: CASSKDRGRDDKLFF. This chain connects TRBV7-9 to TRBJ1-4, with TRBD1 identical over 7 bases. CDR3 length: 15 amino acids. CDR1 is SEHNR and CDR2 is FQNEAQ in the germline V gene (reference sequence).

The V gene is TRBV7-2, the J gene TRBJ2-7; D remains unclear. The CDR3 contains 12 residues. The germline V gene has CDR1 SGHTA and CDR2 FQGNSA. V lost 8 bases to trimming and J lost 4 bases, with 12 bases between them. The CDR3 here is CASAYSGYEQYF. The CDR3 DNA follows: TGTGCCAGCGCCTACTCTGGGTACGAGCAGTACTTC.

This clonotype was detected only a few times. It may be a read error: a sequence one base away is much more abundant. This chain joins TRBV27 and TRBJ2-7; 9 nucleotides agree with TRBD1. The germline V gene has CDR1 MNHEY and CDR2 SMNVEV (reference sequence). The CDR3 runs 14 residues. The J segment lost 2 bases and the V segment lost 5 bases, leaving 4 bases of the junction unmatched. The CDR3 spells CASSHRQGAYEQYF. CDR3 in DNA: TGTGCCAGCAGTCACCGACAGGGGGCCTACGAGCAGTACTTC.

This clonotype was counted at least ten times. The rearrangement joins TRBV27 to TRBJ2-3; 11 bases match TRBD2. The CDR3 has 16 amino acids. With V trimmed by 6 bases and J by 3 bases, 8 bases remained unmatched. The V gene's germline CDR1 is MNHEY and CDR2 SMNVEV (reference sequence). This CDR3 reads CASRYAGTSGTDTQYF. CDR3 nucleotide sequence: TGTGCCAGCAGATATGCTGGGACTAGCGGAACAGATACGCAGTATTTT.

This clonotype was seen a handful of times. The chain carries TRBV24-1 and TRBJ2-5, with D possibly being TRBD2 (5 bases). Germline V lookup: CDR1 KGHDR, CDR2 SFDVKD. The CDR3 consists of 14 residues. V was shortened by 3 bases and J by 4 bases, with 11 bases between the two germline ends. In nucleotides, the CDR3 is TGTGCCACCAGTGATCCGGGATTCCGAGAGACCCAGTACTTC. Translated, it gives CATSDPGFRETQYF.

This chain links TRBV29-1 with TRBJ2-3; TRBD2 matches at 7 bases. The CDR3 length is 14 residues. Germline V lookup: CDR1 SQVTM, CDR2 ANQGSEA. The V segment lost 8 bases and the J segment 3 bases; nucleotides outside the gene matches: 11. The CDR3 nucleotides are TGCAGCCTATTATTGGGCGGGAGAACAGATACGCAGTATTTT. Translation: CSLLLGGRTDTQYF.

This clonotype was detected ten times or more. The chain couples TRBV5-5 to TRBJ2-4; no definite D call. The germline V gene has CDR1 SGHKS and CDR2 YYEKEE (reference sequence). Trimming shortened V by 6 bases and J by 0 bases, and 7 bases separated the two germline ends. The CDR3 totals 13 residues. This CDR3 is CASTPLAKNIQYF. The CDR3 nucleotides read TGTGCCAGCACCCCCCTAGCCAAAAACATTCAGTACTTC.

The rearrangement uses TRBV7-3 and TRBJ2-3; 9 bases fit TRBD1. CDR3 length: 16 amino acids. J was trimmed by 4 bases and V by 6 bases; bases with no gene match: 11. CDR1 and CDR2 from the germline V gene are SGHTA and FQGTGA. CDR3 region: CASSIAGTGFSDTQYF. As DNA, the CDR3 is TGTGCCAGCAGTATAGCCGGGACAGGGTTTTCAGATACGCAGTATTTT.

The chain has TRBV19 and TRBJ2-7, with a possible D match to TRBD2 (6 bases). The CDR3 runs 15 residues. Trimming pared 7 bases from V and 6 bases from J, leaving 22 bases between. Germline CDR1 is LNHDA and CDR2 is SQIVND (reference sequence). The CDR3 nucleotides are TGTGCCAGTACCCGGGACGGGAGCTCTAGGGCCGAGCAGTACTTC. It encodes CASTRDGSSRAEQYF.